Each of the 5 T cell receptor beta chains below was sequenced from the same sample in a study of blood T cell repertoires in COVID-19. Sequencing was performed with immunoSEQ multiplex PCR; in TCRdb, only in-frame clones are kept and a portion is missing. The sample contains around 330,000 clones, around 89% of which appear only once. Specimen: peripheral blood. The source of these receptors is a woman in her fifties or sixties with active or convalescent COVID-19.

The chain recombines TRBV12-3 or TRBV12-4 with TRBJ1-2, with a tentative D call TRBD1 (6 bases). The CDR3 is 13 residues long. Trimming shortened V by 3 bases and J by 4 bases, and 9 bases separated the two germline ends. The CDR3 is CASSLDSGYGYTF. CDR3 in DNA: TGTGCCAGCAGTTTGGACAGCGGCTATGGCTACACCTTC.

This clone has a single count. V gene TRBV24-1 combines with J gene TRBJ1-2, with D possibly matching TRBD1 (5 bases). The V and J ends lost 3 bases and 6 bases respectively, with 10 bases between them. The CDR3 runs to 13 residues. Germline V gene lookup returns CDR1 KGHDR and CDR2 SFDVKD. As DNA, the CDR3 is TGTGCCACCAGTGATACAGGTGGGAATGGCTACACCTTC. Protein product: CATSDTGGNGYTF.

This rearrangement joins TRBV6-2 or TRBV6-3 to TRBJ1-1; no definite D call. In germline, CDR1 is MNHEY, CDR2 SVGEGT. Trimming shortened V by 6 bases and J by 0 bases, and 17 bases separated the two germline ends. The CDR3 is 16 residues long. CDR3 loop: CASSSPLLSMNTEAFF. CDR3 DNA: TGTGCCAGCAGCTCACCCTTACTGAGCATGAACACTGAAGCTTTCTTT.

The rearrangement joins TRBV7-2 to TRBJ2-1, with TRBD2 as a possible D gene (6 bases). V was clipped by 5 bases and J by 4 bases, with 15 bases between them. Germline V gene sequence: CDR1 SGHTA, CDR2 FQGNSA. This CDR3 is built from 15 residues. Written as DNA, the CDR3 is TGTGCCAGCAGCCCTTGGGCGGGGATTTACAATGAGCAGTTCTTC. Protein: CASSPWAGIYNEQFF.

V is TRBV5-4 and J is TRBJ1-2; TRBD1 might be the D (6 bases). The germline V and J ends were trimmed by 4 bases and 8 bases, with 15 bases remaining between them. Germline CDR1 SGHNT, CDR2 YYREEE (reference sequence). This CDR3 comprises 13 residues. The CDR3 protein is CASSPQGLEGYTF. DNA of the CDR3: TGTGCCAGCAGCCCACAGGGCCTCGAAGGCTACACCTTC.